A selection of T cell receptor beta chains follows, all from one sample in a study of blood T cell repertoires in COVID-19. The repertoire was sequenced with immunoSEQ multiplex PCR; TCRdb's copy has only in-frame clones and lacks some. Of approximately 200,000 clones listed, 88% are singletons. Source material: peripheral blood. All receptors come from an older woman with acute or convalescent COVID-19. Each CDR3 is given with its conserved first and last residue. D genes are given only for firm matches. A clone size is listed for some rows: how often the clone was seen (once, few, many), or a class if it is expanded.

size: .; V: TRBV15; J: TRBJ2-7; D: TRBD1; DNA: TGTGCCACCATCGCCGACGACACAGGGGGGTACGAGCAGTACTTC; CDR3: CATIADDTGGYEQYF
size: .; V: TRBV28; J: TRBJ1-1; D: .; DNA: TGTGCCAGCCGGAGGCCCTGGGAAGACACTGAAGCTTTCTTT; CDR3: CASRRPWEDTEAFF
size: .; V: TRBV19; J: TRBJ1-3; D: .; DNA: TGTGCCAGTAACCTAGGGGGTGCCTCTGGAAACACCATATATTTT; CDR3: CASNLGGASGNTIYF
size: .; V: TRBV4-3; J: TRBJ2-1; D: TRBD2; DNA: TGCGCCAGCAGCCAAGTCCCCGGGAGGGGAAATGAGCAGTTCTTC; CDR3: CASSQVPGRGNEQFF
size: .; V: TRBV20-1; J: TRBJ2-7; D: TRBD1; DNA: TGCAGTGCCAGTGCGGACAGGAGGTTCTACGAGCAGTACTTC; CDR3: CSASADRRFYEQYF
size: .; V: TRBV4-2; J: TRBJ1-1; D: TRBD1; DNA: TGTGCCAGCAGCCAAGCACAGGGGCGTCGCCTAAACACTGAAGCTTTCTTT; CDR3: CASSQAQGRRLNTEAFF
size: .; V: TRBV6-5; J: TRBJ2-1; D: TRBD2; DNA: TGTGCCAGCAGTCCTAGCGGGAGGTCTAATGAGCAGTTCTTC; CDR3: CASSPSGRSNEQFF
size: .; V: TRBV24-1; J: TRBJ1-1; D: TRBD1; DNA: TGTGCCACCAGTGAAACAGGACAGGGAGAAGGCACTGAAGCTTTCTTT; CDR3: CATSETGQGEGTEAFF
size: .; V: TRBV6-5; J: TRBJ1-6; D: .; DNA: TGTGCCAGCAGAAGGACAGCCTTAAAGAATTCACCCCTCCACTTT; CDR3: CASRRTALKNSPLHF
size: .; V: TRBV30; J: TRBJ1-4; D: .; DNA: TGTGCCTGGGCGGAGTCCTCATTTGAAAAACTGTTTTTT; CDR3: CAWAESSFEKLFF
size: .; V: TRBV11-1; J: TRBJ2-1; D: .; DNA: TGTGCCAGCAGCTTAGAAACGACAGCCTACAATGAGCAGTTCTTC; CDR3: CASSLETTAYNEQFF
size: once; V: TRBV10-3; J: TRBJ1-3; D: .; DNA: TGTGCCATCAGCCCTAACGGAAACACCATATATTTT; CDR3: CAISPNGNTIYF
size: few; V: TRBV11-2; J: TRBJ1-1; D: .; DNA: TGTGCCAGCAGCTTAGGACTTAACACTGAAGCTTTCTTT; CDR3: CASSLGLNTEAFF
size: .; V: TRBV7-9; J: TRBJ1-2; D: .; DNA: TGTGCCAGCAGCTTCCAGGGTAGAAGTGGCTACACCTTC; CDR3: CASSFQGRSGYTF
size: .; V: TRBV19; J: TRBJ1-3; D: .; DNA: TGTGCCAGTAGTATTAATGGTGAGAGCTCTGGAAACACCATATATTTT; CDR3: CASSINGESSGNTIYF
size: .; V: TRBV4-1; J: TRBJ1-4; D: TRBD1; DNA: TGCGCCAGCAGCCAACAGGGGGCCGCTAATGAAAAACTGTTTTTT; CDR3: CASSQQGAANEKLFF
size: .; V: TRBV29-1; J: TRBJ1-1; D: TRBD1; DNA: TGCAGCGTTGAAGATAGACAGGGCGTCGAAGCTTTCTTT; CDR3: CSVEDRQGVEAFF
size: few; V: TRBV4-2; J: TRBJ1-1; D: .; DNA: TGTGCCAGCAGCCAAGCCCGATCCCTAGGAGGCACTGAAGCTTTCTTT; CDR3: CASSQARSLGGTEAFF
size: .; V: TRBV4-2; J: TRBJ1-2; D: TRBD1; DNA: TGTGCCAGCAGCCAGGAGGGACAGGGTGTAGGTGGCTACACCTTC; CDR3: CASSQEGQGVGGYTF
size: .; V: TRBV2; J: TRBJ2-4; D: .; DNA: TGTGCCAGCAGTGGGCCCGCCAAAAACATTCAGTACTTC; CDR3: CASSGPAKNIQYF
size: .; V: TRBV6-5; J: TRBJ1-1; D: .; DNA: TGTGCCAGCAAGGAAACAGAGAACACTGAAGCTTTCTTT; CDR3: CASKETENTEAFF
size: .; V: TRBV3-1/TRBV3-2; J: TRBJ2-3; D: TRBD2; DNA: TGTGCCAGCAGCCTCGGGGGGGCAGAAGATACGCAGTATTTT; CDR3: CASSLGGAEDTQYF
size: .; V: TRBV7-2; J: TRBJ1-2; D: TRBD1; DNA: TGTGCCAGCAGCTTAGTTGAGCAGGGGGCAGGCGATGGCTACACCTTC; CDR3: CASSLVEQGAGDGYTF
size: .; V: TRBV19; J: TRBJ1-6; D: TRBD1; DNA: TGTGCCAGTAGTATAGTATTCCGGGACAGGGGGAATTCACCCCTCCACTTT; CDR3: CASSIVFRDRGNSPLHF
size: once; V: TRBV7-3; J: TRBJ2-3; D: .; DNA: TGTGCCAGCAGCTTAACGGCGGGGCCGGCAGATACGCAGTATTTT; CDR3: CASSLTAGPADTQYF
size: .; V: TRBV5-4; J: TRBJ2-4; D: .; DNA: TGTGCCAGCAGCCCCCGCGCGGAAGCCAAAAACATTCAGTACTTC; CDR3: CASSPRAEAKNIQYF
size: .; V: TRBV6-6; J: TRBJ2-1; D: TRBD1; DNA: TGTGCCAGCAGCGGGACAGGGATCATATATGAGCAGTTCTTC; CDR3: CASSGTGIIYEQFF
size: .; V: TRBV27; J: TRBJ2-4; D: .; DNA: TGTGCCAGCAGTCCCGGGTCCCCCGGGACCAAAAACATTCAGTACTTC; CDR3: CASSPGSPGTKNIQYF
size: few; V: TRBV6-1; J: TRBJ2-2; D: TRBD1; DNA: TGTGCCAGCAGTGAGAGGACAGGGGGAGGTCCCGGGGAGCTGTTTTTT; CDR3: CASSERTGGGPGELFF
size: .; V: TRBV28; J: TRBJ1-2; D: TRBD1; DNA: TGTGCCAGCAGTTTAGGGACAGGACCCTATGGCTACACCTTC; CDR3: CASSLGTGPYGYTF
size: .; V: TRBV11-2; J: TRBJ2-7; D: .; DNA: TGTGCCAGCAGCTTAGCGGAGGGCTATTACGAGCAGTACTTC; CDR3: CASSLAEGYYEQYF
size: .; V: TRBV5-1; J: TRBJ2-5; D: TRBD2; DNA: TGCGCCAGCAGTGTAGCGGGGGGTGAGACCCAGTACTTC; CDR3: CASSVAGGETQYF
size: .; V: TRBV2; J: TRBJ2-3; D: TRBD2; DNA: TGTGCCAGCAGTCCCGGGACTAGCGGCTTTAAGGCAGATACGCAGTATTTT; CDR3: CASSPGTSGFKADTQYF
size: few; V: TRBV19; J: TRBJ1-6; D: .; DNA: TGTGCTGTAACGGCAGGGGAAGGTTCACCCCTCCACTTT; CDR3: CAVTAGEGSPLHF
size: .; V: TRBV19; J: TRBJ1-3; D: TRBD1; DNA: TGTGCCAGTAGAGGACAGGGAAAGGTCTACACCATATATTTT; CDR3: CASRGQGKVYTIYF
size: .; V: TRBV6-2/TRBV6-3; J: TRBJ2-7; D: TRBD2; DNA: TGTGCCAGCAGTTATTGGGGACTAGCTTCGTACGAGCAGTACTTC; CDR3: CASSYWGLASYEQYF